One sample yielded the 30 T cell receptor beta chains listed below, sequenced in a study of CXCR3-negative and CXCR3-positive naive CD8 T cells. Findings of the study overall: TRB CDR3s were more hydrophobic in CXCR3-positive than in CXCR3-negative naive cells.

No antigen is known for these receptors. UMI-labeled 5' RACE TRB cDNA libraries were prepared from the cells. TCRdb re-called the 5' RACE reads and shows each CDR3 protein once, DNA omitted. Across 150,000 or so distinct CDR3 sequences, the top ten clones capture just under 0.5% of the sample. What was sequenced was naive CXCR3+ CD8+ T cells from blood. The subset is: CD45RO-CCR7+CD27+CD95- naive CD8+ T cells expressing CXCR3 (TNR3+). The source of these receptors is a human donor in good health. Some clones in this sample may be carry-over from other donors' samples.

The chain couples TRBV12-3 or TRBV12-4 to TRBJ1-5. The CDR3 is made up of 15 amino acids. The CDR3: CASSLAPWSNQPQHF.

The chain joins TRBV6-6 to TRBJ2-3; TCRdb's D call of TRBD2 is untestable without DNA. CDR1 and CDR2 from the germline V gene are MNHNY and SVGAGI (reference sequence). The CDR3 sequence is 14 residues long. This chain's CDR3 is CAIRRGGPTDTQYF.

The CDR3 spells CASSPPGLGKGSYEQYF. The V call is TRBV7-9, the J call TRBJ2-7; with no DNA, the TCRdb D assignment of TRBD1 cannot be verified. This CDR3 contains 17 residues. Germline values: CDR1 SEHNR, CDR2 FQNEAQ (reference sequence).

The chain has TRBV6-5 and TRBJ1-1. The CDR3 contains 16 residues. CDR1 MNHEY and CDR2 SVGAGI come from the germline V gene. CDR3 region: CASSLSTGVMNTEAFF.

This rearrangement joins TRBV28 to TRBJ1-1; TCRdb's assignment of TRBD1 cannot be checked, as there is no DNA. The germline gives CDR1 MDHEN, CDR2 SYDVKM. The CDR3 extends over 14 amino acids. CDR3 residues: CASSLTEGDTEAFF.

The chain couples TRBV28 to TRBJ2-3; TCRdb selects TRBD2, and the lack of DNA leaves this call unchecked. The germline gives CDR1 MDHEN, CDR2 SYDVKM. The CDR3 sequence is 16 residues long. CDR3 protein: CASSRVPLGPTDTQYF.

The rearrangement links TRBV4-1 to TRBJ2-1; TCRdb indicates TRBD1, and absent DNA this call remains unverified. The CDR3 sequence is 15 residues long. Per germline, CDR1 MGHRA and CDR2 YSYEKL. The CDR3 sequence is CASSQAGVTYNEQFF.

The rearrangement joins TRBV7-2 to TRBJ2-4; as DNA is missing, the TRBD2 call by TCRdb cannot be tested. The CDR3 sequence is 17 residues long. The germline gives CDR1 SGHTA, CDR2 FQGNSA. The CDR3 reads CASSPWTSGGARNIQYF.

This rearrangement joins TRBV15 to TRBJ2-2; there is no DNA to check the TCRdb D call of TRBD1. The CDR3 is 14 residues long. The germline CDR1 and CDR2 sequences are LNHNV and YYDKDF (reference sequence). CDR3 protein: CATSLGHNTGELFF.

V is TRBV2 and J is TRBJ2-2; checking the TCRdb D call of TRBD1 is not possible without DNA. The CDR3 loop spans 15 amino acids. The V gene's germline CDR1 is SNHLY and CDR2 FYNNEI. The CDR3 reads CASSPRDRVAGELFF. Looking up the rest from reference TRBV2 and TRBJ2-2 gives the full variable domain: EPEVTQTPSHQVTQMGQEVILRCVPISNHLYFYWYRQILGQKVEFLVSFYNNEISEKSEIFDDQFSVERPDGSNFTLKIRSTKLEDSAMYFCASSPRDRVAGELFFGEGSRLTVL.

The chain combines TRBV10-3 with TRBJ2-7. The CDR3 runs 14 residues. Germline lookup yields CDR1 ENHRY and CDR2 SYGVKD. The CDR3 here is CAITETSSSYEQYF.

This chain links TRBV28 with TRBJ1-2; checking the TCRdb D call of TRBD1 is not possible without DNA. This CDR3 is built from 14 residues. Germline CDR1 MDHEN, CDR2 SYDVKM. This CDR3 is CASRPRAGAWGYTF.

The rearrangement joins TRBV4-3 to TRBJ2-7; the D gene TCRdb calls, TRBD1, cannot be checked with no DNA. CDR3 size: 15 residues. From germline, CDR1 is LGHNA and CDR2 YSLEER. The CDR3 is CASSPYRNPSYEQYF.

The gene calls are TRBV12-3 or TRBV12-4 and TRBJ2-1; without DNA, the TCRdb call of TRBD1 cannot be checked. This CDR3 has 13 amino acids. CDR3 protein: CASLGGLDNEQFF.

The rearrangement uses TRBV12-2 and TRBJ2-7; TCRdb designates TRBD1, a call that cannot be tested without DNA. TRBV12-2 constitutes a pseudogene. This CDR3 has 21 residues. This chain's CDR3 is CASRLTDFVFGVGGCPYEQYF.

V usage is TRBV4-2 and J usage is TRBJ2-1; TCRdb's D call, TRBD2, is unchecked because there is no DNA. The CDR3 contains 17 residues. In germline, CDR1 is LGHNA, CDR2 YNFKEQ. The CDR3 here is CASSQESPLSSYNEQFF.

This sequence joins TRBV29-1 and TRBJ2-7; the TCRdb call, TRBD1, lacks DNA for checking. Germline values: CDR1 SQVTM, CDR2 ANQGSEA. CDR3 length: 13 residues. Here the CDR3 reads CSVLTGAGYEQYF.

The chain is built from TRBV7-9 and TRBJ2-6; without DNA, the TCRdb call of TRBD1 cannot be checked. There are 16 residues in the CDR3. CDR1 and CDR2 from the germline V gene are SEHNR and FQNEAQ (reference sequence). The CDR3 loop reads CASSWVRGPGANVLTF.

The rearrangement uses TRBV15 and TRBJ2-3. The CDR3 extends over 13 amino acids. Germline loops: CDR1 LNHNV, CDR2 YYDKDF (reference sequence). CDR3 protein: CATSRATTDTQYF.

This chain links TRBV7-2 with TRBJ2-1; TCRdb selects TRBD2, and the lack of DNA leaves this call unchecked. Germline CDR1 is SGHTA and CDR2 is FQGNSA. The CDR3 loop spans 18 amino acids. CDR3 sequence reads: CASSSLTSGILSYNEQFF.

This chain links TRBV7-9 with TRBJ2-5; TCRdb's D call of TRBD1 is untestable without DNA. CDR3 length: 15 residues. The germline CDR1 and CDR2 sequences are SEHNR and FQNEAQ (reference sequence). CDR3 protein: CASSLEGTGEKTQYF.

The chain joins TRBV7-9 to TRBJ2-5; TCRdb lists TRBD2, though no DNA is available to test this call. This CDR3 is built from 16 residues. Germline V CDR1 and CDR2: SEHNR, FQNEAQ (reference sequence). The CDR3 region is CASSSRTSGSSETQYF. The variable domain in full, with the rest retrieved from reference TRBV7-9 and TRBJ2-5, is DTGVSQNPRHKITKRGQNVTFRCDPISEHNRLYWYRQTLGQGPEFLTYFQNEAQLEKSRLLSDRFSAERPKGSFSTLEIQRTEQGDSAMYLCASSSRTSGSSETQYFGPGTRLLVL.

This chain links TRBV4-1 with TRBJ2-7; the TRBD1 assignment by TCRdb is unverifiable without DNA. Germline V gene data show CDR1 as MGHRA and CDR2 as YSYEKL. This CDR3 is built from 16 residues. Here the CDR3 reads CASSQGTGPSSYEQYF.

This chain uses TRBV12-3 or TRBV12-4 with TRBJ1-4; TCRdb picks TRBD1, but there is no DNA to check that call. The CDR3 is 14 amino acids. The CDR3 spells CASSPKDRDEKLFF.

The chain links TRBV28 to TRBJ2-7; the D gene TCRdb calls, TRBD1, cannot be checked with no DNA. CDR3 length equals 14 residues. The germline CDR1 and CDR2 sequences are MDHEN and SYDVKM. CDR3 in amino acids: CASRPPGAAYEQYF.

The chain recombines TRBV7-3 with TRBJ2-2. The CDR3 consists of 15 residues. Germline CDR1 reads SGHTA; CDR2 reads FQGTGA. CDR3 sequence reads: CASSLKVPTTGELFF.

The J gene is TRBJ2-2, the V gene TRBV4-3; no DNA is available, so the TRBD2 call from TCRdb remains unchecked. This CDR3 is 20 amino acids long. Germline V gives CDR1 LGHNA, CDR2 YSLEER. The CDR3: CASSQVYVTSGGPNTGELFF.

This sequence joins TRBV12-3 or TRBV12-4 and TRBJ2-5; the TCRdb call, TRBD1, lacks DNA for checking. The CDR3 loop spans 15 amino acids. The CDR3 loop reads CASSAPGQGQETQYF.

The chain recombines TRBV7-3 with TRBJ2-3; the D call from TCRdb, TRBD2, cannot be confirmed without DNA. Germline V gene data show CDR1 as SGHTA and CDR2 as FQGTGA. This CDR3 has 16 residues. CDR3 sequence reads: CASSLIGGGAADTQYF.

This chain connects TRBV2 to TRBJ2-7; TCRdb's assignment of TRBD1 cannot be checked, as there is no DNA. Germline CDR1 and CDR2: SNHLY and FYNNEI. The CDR3 totals 13 residues. The CDR3 sequence is CASSVGGYYEQYF. Variable domain in full (rest from reference TRBV2 and TRBJ2-7): EPEVTQTPSHQVTQMGQEVILRCVPISNHLYFYWYRQILGQKVEFLVSFYNNEISEKSEIFDDQFSVERPDGSNFTLKIRSTKLEDSAMYFCASSVGGYYEQYFGPGTRLTVT.